One and the same sample provided the 18 T cell receptor beta chains below, sequenced in a study of memory CD4+ T cells and cytomegalovirus serostatus. The sort gate was single viable CD3+CD4+CD8-CD45RO+ cells for memory CD4+ T cells. Here immunoSEQ multiplex PCR was the method, and the copy in TCRdb shows in-frame clones only, minus some. The data hold under 55,000 clones, with about four fifths observed a single time. Sample: memory CD4+ T cells from blood. The receptor set was obtained from an adult in good health and CMV-seropositive.

The chain couples TRBV19 to TRBJ2-1, with 12 positions matching TRBD2. The CDR3 is made up of 15 amino acids. Germline loops: CDR1 LNHDA, CDR2 SQIVND (reference sequence). V trimming: 7 bases; J trimming: 4 bases; junction bases outside the gene matches: 5. The CDR3 region is CASNPTSGRYNEQFF. The CDR3 DNA sequence: TGTGCCAGTAACCCGACTAGCGGGAGATACAATGAGCAGTTCTTC. The full variable domain, rest sourced from reference TRBV19 and TRBJ2-1, is DGGITQSPKYLFRKEGQNVTLSCEQNLNHDAMYWYRQDPGQGLRLIYYSQIVNDFQKGDIAEGYSVSREKKESFPLTVTSAQKNPTAFYLCASNPTSGRYNEQFFGPGTRLTVL.

V usage is TRBV18 and J usage is TRBJ1-5; possible D gene TRBD1, 6 bases. The CDR3 extends over 13 amino acids. V lost 7 bases and J 3 bases, leaving 10 bases between the germline ends. In germline, CDR1 is KGHSH, CDR2 LQKENI. The CDR3 here is CASCTGHNQPQHF. The CDR3 nucleotides read TGTGCCAGCTGCACAGGGCACAATCAGCCCCAGCATTTT. Full variable domain (rest looked up from reference TRBV18 and TRBJ1-5): NAGVMQNPRHLVRRRGQEARLRCSPMKGHSHVYWYRQLPEEGLKFMVYLQKENIIDESGMPKERFSAEFPKEGPSILRIQQVVRGDSAAYFCASCTGHNQPQHFGDGTRLSIL.

The rearrangement links TRBV10-3 to TRBJ1-2; 9 nucleotides match TRBD1. The length of the CDR3 is 14 residues. The germline gives CDR1 ENHRY, CDR2 SYGVKD. The junction had 6 bases not matched to a gene; V was cut back by 6 bases and J by 4 bases. The CDR3 sequence: CAISGQGMGYGYTF. The CDR3 bases are TGTGCCATCAGCGGACAGGGGATGGGCTATGGCTACACCTTC.

Worth noting for this clone: Other nucleotide sequences from this sample produce the same CDR3. This sequence joins TRBV6-5 and TRBJ1-6, with D possibly matching TRBD1 (6 bases). CDR3 length: 12 amino acids. Germline assignment: CDR1 MNHEY and CDR2 SVGAGI. The V and J ends lost 2 bases and 13 bases respectively, with 9 bases between them. CDR3: CASSYRGGPLHF. The CDR3 DNA reads TGTGCCAGCAGTTACCGAGGGGGTCCCCTCCACTTT.

This chain connects TRBV11-2 to TRBJ2-3; tentative D call: TRBD2 (6 bases). Trimming took off 1 base at V and 6 bases at J, with 14 bases between the two ends. The germline CDR1 and CDR2 sequences are SGHAT and FQNNGV. The CDR3 sequence is 15 residues long. CDR3 region: CASSLAGAVGDTQYF. CDR3 coding DNA: TGTGCCAGCAGCTTAGCGGGAGCCGTGGGGGATACGCAGTATTTT. The whole variable domain, remainder taken from reference TRBV11-2 and TRBJ2-3, is EAGVAQSPRYKIIEKRQSVAFWCNPISGHATLYWYQQILGQGPKLLIQFQNNGVVDDSQLPKDRFSAERLKGVDSTLKIQPAKLEDSAVYLCASSLAGAVGDTQYFGPGTRLTVL.

A single count supports this clone. The chain couples TRBV5-1 to TRBJ1-1, with TRBD1 identical over 7 bases. With V trimmed by 4 bases and J by 5 bases, 8 bases remained unmatched. The CDR3 is 14 residues long. CDR1 and CDR2 from the germline V gene are SGHRS and YFSETQ. This chain's CDR3 is CASSTGQKHTEAFF. The CDR3 region has the DNA TGCGCCAGCAGCACGGGACAGAAGCATACTGAAGCTTTCTTT.

The sample holds one count of this clone. The chain couples TRBV7-9 to TRBJ1-6; 7 nucleotides match TRBD1. Germline trimming cut 4 bases from V and 11 bases from J; bases unmatched to any gene: 5. This CDR3 spans 13 amino acids. The germline V gene has CDR1 SEHNR and CDR2 FQNEAQ (reference sequence). The CDR3 nucleotides are TGTGCCAGCAGCTCGGGACAGCCTCCACCCCTCCACTTT. Protein product: CASSSGQPPPLHF.

V usage is TRBV7-8 and J usage is TRBJ1-1, with D perhaps TRBD1 (5 bases). The CDR3 contains 15 residues. Germline values: CDR1 SGHVS, CDR2 FQNEAQ. Deletions cut 5 bases from V and 2 bases from J, with 15 bases between. The CDR3 DNA is TGTGCCAGCAGCCCGAGGGGCCGGGTTAACACTGAAGCTTTCTTT. It codes for CASSPRGRVNTEAFF.

In DNA form, the CDR3 reads TGTGCCAGCAGAACCTCGACAGGGGGACCCTACGAGCAGTACTTC. Protein sequence: CASRTSTGGPYEQYF. The chain combines TRBV6-6 with TRBJ2-7; the match to TRBD1 covers 9 bases. Germline V gene lookup returns CDR1 MNHNY and CDR2 SVGAGI (reference sequence). The trim removed 6 bases at V and 2 bases at J, leaving 8 bases unmatched. The CDR3 is 15 residues long.

This chain links TRBV29-1 with TRBJ2-1; 12 bases agree with TRBD2. Trimming removed 6 bases from V and 4 bases from J; junction bases left unmatched: 10. The CDR3 runs to 16 residues. CDR1 is SQVTM and CDR2 is ANQGSEA in the germline V gene. In DNA, the CDR3 is TGCAGCGTACCTTCCCAGACTAGCGGGGGATACAATGAGCAGTTCTTC. Amino acid sequence: CSVPSQTSGGYNEQFF.

The CDR3 DNA reads TGTGCCAGTAGTATGGACAGGGGAATCTCCTACGAGCAGTACTTC. This sequence encodes CASSMDRGISYEQYF. The chain carries TRBV19 and TRBJ2-7, with 9 bases fitting TRBD1. The J segment lost 0 bases and the V segment lost 3 bases, leaving 3 bases of the junction unmatched. From germline, CDR1 is LNHDA and CDR2 SQIVND (reference sequence). This CDR3 is built from 15 residues.

J is TRBJ1-1 and V is TRBV5-1, with D possibly matching TRBD1 (6 bases). Germline loops: CDR1 SGHRS, CDR2 YFSETQ. V lost 2 bases and J lost 4, with 15 bases in between. This CDR3 is 15 amino acids long. The CDR3 spells CASSFGGAVGTEAFF. The CDR3 DNA reads TGCGCCAGCAGCTTTGGGGGGGCGGTGGGCACTGAAGCTTTCTTT.

This chain uses TRBV5-1 with TRBJ2-2; perhaps TRBD1 as D (5 bases). The CDR3 totals 13 residues. Germline CDR1 reads SGHRS; CDR2 reads YFSETQ. The ends were cut back, 1 base at V and 7 bases at J, with 8 bases in the middle. CDR3 in amino acids: CASSLIGVGELFF. The CDR3 DNA sequence: TGCGCCAGCAGCTTGATAGGGGTCGGGGAGCTGTTTTTT.

The chain combines TRBV11-2 with TRBJ2-3, with 13 bases lining up with TRBD2. J was trimmed by 5 bases and V by 1 base; bases with no gene match: 6. Germline-derived CDR1 and CDR2 are SGHAT and FQNNGV. The CDR3 covers 17 residues. This chain's CDR3 is CASSLGGRTSGRDTQYF. CDR3 coding DNA: TGTGCCAGCAGCTTAGGGGGCCGGACTAGCGGGAGAGATACGCAGTATTTT. The entire variable domain, with the rest obtained from reference TRBV11-2 and TRBJ2-3, is as follows: EAGVAQSPRYKIIEKRQSVAFWCNPISGHATLYWYQQILGQGPKLLIQFQNNGVVDDSQLPKDRFSAERLKGVDSTLKIQPAKLEDSAVYLCASSLGGRTSGRDTQYFGPGTRLTVL.

The chain recombines TRBV19 with TRBJ1-1; tentatively, D is TRBD1 (5 bases). V lost 7 bases and J lost 1, with 13 bases in between. Germline CDR1 and CDR2: LNHDA and SQIVND (reference sequence). There are 14 residues in the CDR3. The DNA of the CDR3 is TGTGCCAGTAAAAAAGACAGCTCGAACACTGAAGCTTTCTTT. Protein sequence: CASKKDSSNTEAFF.

The V and J genes are TRBV5-1 and TRBJ1-6; D is unclear. The germline V and J ends were trimmed by 4 bases and 7 bases, with 18 bases remaining between them. CDR1 SGHRS and CDR2 YFSETQ come from the germline V gene. The CDR3 has 16 amino acids. The DNA of the CDR3 is TGCGCCAGCAGCGCGTTGGACGGCCTCGGGAATTCACCCCTCCACTTT. It encodes CASSALDGLGNSPLHF.

The rearrangement joins TRBV5-6 to TRBJ2-3; D is possibly TRBD1 (5 bases). This CDR3 contains 15 residues. Germline-derived CDR1 and CDR2 are SGHDT and YYEEEE. V lost 5 bases, J lost 3 bases, and 16 bases lay in between. This CDR3 reads CASRFQGMPTDTQYF. The CDR3 bases are TGTGCCAGCAGATTCCAGGGCATGCCAACAGATACGCAGTATTTT.

V and J are TRBV28 and TRBJ1-2; possible D gene TRBD1, 6 bases. The CDR3 covers 14 residues. The V end was cut by 5 bases, the J end by 3 bases, with 13 bases between. Germline V gene data show CDR1 as MDHEN and CDR2 as SYDVKM. Written as DNA, the CDR3 is TGTGCCAGCAGTGGGGGCGGGGCCTACTATGGCTACACCTTC. As protein: CASSGGGAYYGYTF.